This T cell receptor beta chain was identified during a study of T cells in Graves' hyperthyroidism and ophthalmopathy. Study observations and caveats: Ophthalmopathy was separated from stable hyperthyroidism by a 13 V-J model.

This clonotype occurred a few times. Antigen specificity is unknown. From RNA transcripts, TCR beta CDR3 regions were amplified. The TCR CDR3 was amplified in a first-round RT-PCR using the HTBI primer set. One entry per CDR3 protein, called by TCRdb with MiXCR from the multiplex PCR reads. The sample shows approximately 490,000 distinct CDR3 sequences, about 22% of them seen only once. Thyroid ultrasound and orbital computed tomography, with clinical symptoms and serum thyroxine and TRAb, informed diagnoses. The CDR3 extends over 14 amino acids. Germline assignment: CDR1 DFQATT and CDR2 SNEGSKA (reference sequence). Trimming cost V 8 bases and J 3 bases; bases outside gene matches: 9.

The sample comprised blood. The chain is built from TRBV20-1 and TRBJ2-1; TRBD2 matches 8 bases. The receptor comes from a woman in her seventies with Graves' ophthalmopathy. In DNA, the CDR3 is TGCAGTCCCTCACTTAGCGGGGACTACAATGAGCAGTTCTTC. It yields the protein CSPSLSGDYNEQFF.